Listed here are 30 T cell receptor beta chains from one sample, sequenced in a study of shared clonotypes between healthy human individuals. Libraries were prepared by immunoSEQ multiplex PCR; TCRdb keeps only in-frame clonotypes and omits some of them. Among over a million clones listed, around four fifths were seen once. The source material was memory CD4+ T cells sorted from blood. Specified subset: CD45RA-negative fraction. These receptors originate from a man aged 18 to 29 in good health.

V usage is TRBV7-9 and J usage is TRBJ2-5, with D possibly matching TRBD1 (6 bases). The CDR3 loop spans 13 amino acids. CDR1 and CDR2 from the germline V gene are SEHNR and FQNEAQ (reference sequence). The germline V and J ends were trimmed by 4 bases and 5 bases, with 11 bases remaining between them. The CDR3 nucleotides read TGTGCCAGCAGCTCATCCCAGGGGGAGACCCAGTACTTC. Residues: CASSSSQGETQYF.

The chain uses TRBV28 and TRBJ1-6; D gene unclear. The CDR3 contains 13 residues. In germline, CDR1 is MDHEN, CDR2 SYDVKM. Trimming pared 8 bases from V and 0 bases from J, leaving 5 bases between. The CDR3 loop is CASLSSYNSPLHF. Here the CDR3 DNA reads TGTGCCAGCCTTAGCTCCTATAATTCACCCCTCCACTTT.

The chain couples TRBV6-5 to TRBJ1-5; 7 positions agree with TRBD1. The CDR3 has 14 residues. V dropped 7 bases and J dropped 1; count of bases not matched to a gene: 4. Germline V lookup: CDR1 MNHEY, CDR2 SVGAGI. CDR3 region: CASKQGLSNQPQHF. In DNA, the CDR3 is TGTGCCAGCAAACAGGGGTTGAGCAATCAGCCCCAGCATTTT.

This clone was counted between two and nine times. The rearrangement links TRBV6-5 to TRBJ1-2; D might be TRBD1 (6 bases). V was cut by 6 bases and J by 8 bases, with 22 bases left in between. This CDR3 has 15 amino acids. Looked up from germline, CDR1 is MNHEY and CDR2 is SVGAGI. The CDR3 sequence: CASSPGTRSWSGYTF. CDR3 bases: TGTGCCAGCAGCCCCGGGACAAGGTCTTGGTCCGGCTACACCTTC.

V is TRBV7-2 and J is TRBJ2-5, with 7 positions matching TRBD2. Losses at the gene ends were 5 bases for V and 4 bases for J; bases not matched to a gene: 10. The germline V gene encodes CDR1 SGHTA and CDR2 FQGNSA. The CDR3 length is 15 residues. The CDR3, as DNA: TGTGCCAGCAGCCGCGGGAGTGGTGGCCCAGAGACCCAGTACTTC. Encoded protein: CASSRGSGGPETQYF.

In this sample, this clone turned up once. V usage is TRBV19 and J usage is TRBJ1-1; 8 bases line up with TRBD1. The CDR3 covers 13 residues. V shed 6 bases and J 3 bases; nucleotides not matched to a gene: 3. Germline CDR1 and CDR2: LNHDA and SQIVND (reference sequence). The CDR3 reads CASSATGDTEAFF. The CDR3 nucleotides read TGTGCCAGTAGCGCGACAGGGGACACTGAAGCTTTCTTT.

The gene calls are TRBV2 and TRBJ2-7; 7 nucleotides agree with TRBD1. This CDR3 comprises 17 residues. The V gene end was trimmed by 0 bases and the J gene end by 1 base; junction bases not matched to a gene: 9. Germline CDR1 reads SNHLY; CDR2 reads FYNNEI. The CDR3 is CASSEAGRTGLSYEQYF. For the CDR3, the DNA is TGTGCCAGCAGTGAAGCCGGACGGACAGGCCTTTCCTACGAGCAGTACTTC. Supplemented by reference TRBV2 and TRBJ2-7, the full variable domain reads EPEVTQTPSHQVTQMGQEVILRCVPISNHLYFYWYRQILGQKVEFLVSFYNNEISEKSEIFDDQFSVERPDGSNFTLKIRSTKLEDSAMYFCASSEAGRTGLSYEQYFGPGTRLTVT.

CDR3 sequence reads: CASSLVGTQYF. The CDR3 bases are TGTGCCAGCAGCTTAGTGGGGACCCAGTACTTC. V and J are TRBV11-2 and TRBJ2-5; no clear D. Germline V gives CDR1 SGHAT, CDR2 FQNNGV. The CDR3 sequence is 11 residues long. With 1 base removed from V and 7 bases from J, the gap between germline ends came to 4 bases. Full variable domain (rest looked up from reference TRBV11-2 and TRBJ2-5): EAGVAQSPRYKIIEKRQSVAFWCNPISGHATLYWYQQILGQGPKLLIQFQNNGVVDDSQLPKDRFSAERLKGVDSTLKIQPAKLEDSAVYLCASSLVGTQYFGPGTRLLVL.

The genes are TRBV10-1 and TRBJ2-3; a possible D gene is TRBD2 (6 bases). The ends were cut back, 3 bases at V and 5 bases at J, with 15 bases in the middle. Germline V CDR1 and CDR2: WNHNN, SYGVQD (reference sequence). The CDR3 extends over 15 amino acids. In DNA form, the CDR3 reads TGCGCCAGCAGTGATCCAGCAGCGGGCCAAGATACGCAGTATTTT. As protein: CASSDPAAGQDTQYF.

Notes on this clone: The junction departs from germline at one end; a sequencing error may be responsible. The chain is built from TRBV5-1 and TRBJ1-4; a possible D gene is TRBD1 (5 bases). Germline CDR1 is SGHRS and CDR2 is YFSETQ. This CDR3 contains 13 residues. In nucleotides, the CDR3 is TGTGCCAGCAGCCCTCAGTTCTCAGGGAAACTGTTTTTT. It encodes CASSPQFSGKLFF.

CDR3 region: CASSLRADNYGYTF. The CDR3 DNA is TGTGCCAGCAGCTTGCGGGCGGACAACTATGGCTACACCTTC. The chain uses TRBV5-5 and TRBJ1-2; no firm D call. The germline V and J ends were trimmed by 1 base and 2 bases, with 9 bases remaining between them. The CDR3 covers 14 residues. Germline-derived CDR1 and CDR2 are SGHKS and YYEKEE (reference sequence).

On this clone: Within the sample, other DNA sequences also encode this same CDR3. The chain recombines TRBV9 with TRBJ2-3; TRBD2 is a possible D gene (5 bases). The CDR3 runs 14 residues. V was clipped by 1 base and J by 1 base, with 7 bases between them. Germline V gives CDR1 SGDLS, CDR2 YYNGEE. The CDR3 DNA follows: TGTGCCAGCAGCGTACTAGCTGGCACAGATACGCAGTATTTT. This codes for CASSVLAGTDTQYF.

The CDR3 DNA follows: TGTGCCAGCAGTTCCGGGCGCTCCTATAATTCACCCCTCCACTTT. It codes for CASSSGRSYNSPLHF. The chain has TRBV25-1 and TRBJ1-6, with D uncertain. From germline, CDR1 is MGHDK and CDR2 SYGVNS. The CDR3 runs to 15 residues. The V end was cut by 5 bases, the J end by 0 bases, with 8 bases between.

The chain has TRBV7-9 and TRBJ2-5, with 7 bases that match TRBD1. This CDR3 region has 16 residues. The J segment lost 0 bases and the V segment lost 5 bases, leaving 9 bases of the junction unmatched. Looked up from germline, CDR1 is SEHNR and CDR2 is FQNEAQ (reference sequence). The DNA for the CDR3 is TGTGCCAGCAGCCCGACAGGGACAGAGTACCAAGAGACCCAGTACTTC. Translation gives CASSPTGTEYQETQYF.

The rearrangement uses TRBV9 and TRBJ1-2; D call uncertain. The CDR3 sequence is 14 residues long. V was cut by 0 bases and J by 3 bases, with 9 bases left in between. Germline V CDR1 and CDR2: SGDLS, YYNGEE. The CDR3 reads CASSVVGSYYGYTF. The CDR3 region has the DNA TGTGCCAGCAGCGTAGTCGGCAGCTACTATGGCTACACCTTC.

This chain links TRBV6-1 with TRBJ1-5; D remains unclear. The germline V gene has CDR1 MNHNS and CDR2 SASEGT. Between the trimmed V and J ends, which lost 7 bases and 5 bases, there was a span of 18 bases. This CDR3 region has 15 residues. The CDR3 region is CASTRWAPSDQPQHF. CDR3 coding DNA: TGTGCCAGCACAAGGTGGGCCCCTTCCGATCAGCCCCAGCATTTT.

The chain has TRBV6-1 and TRBJ1-2; a possible D gene is TRBD1 (6 bases). CDR3 length: 13 residues. Germline CDR1 reads MNHNS; CDR2 reads SASEGT. V gave up 5 bases and J gave up 8 bases, with 15 bases separating them. The CDR3 region is CASSTGSLRGYTF. In nucleotides, the CDR3 is TGTGCCAGCAGTACAGGGTCCCTCCGAGGCTACACCTTC.

On this clone: Since a much larger clone is just one base distant, this may be a read error. The identical CDR3 is also encoded by other nucleotide sequences in the sample. This chain connects TRBV5-1 to TRBJ2-7, with 11 nucleotides matching TRBD1. The CDR3 has 14 residues. Germline CDR1 reads SGHRS; CDR2 reads YFSETQ. With 4 bases clipped from V and 3 bases from J, the junction kept 3 bases outside the gene matches. CDR3 in amino acids: CASSAGQGGYEQYF. For the CDR3, the DNA is TGCGCCAGCAGCGCGGGACAGGGGGGCTACGAGCAGTACTTC. Supplemented by reference TRBV5-1 and TRBJ2-7, the full variable domain reads KAGVTQTPRYLIKTRGQQVTLSCSPISGHRSVSWYQQTPGQGLQFLFEYFSETQRNKGNFPGRFSGRQFSNSRSEMNVSTLELGDSALYLCASSAGQGGYEQYFGPGTRLTVT.

This chain uses TRBV9 with TRBJ2-1, with a possible D match to TRBD2 (6 bases). This CDR3 has 14 amino acids. Germline V gene sequence: CDR1 SGDLS, CDR2 YYNGEE. V lost 3 bases, J lost 7 bases, and 14 bases lay in between. For the CDR3, the DNA is TGTGCCAGCAGCGGGGGAGGCCTTTGGAATGAGCAGTTCTTC. Translating it yields CASSGGGLWNEQFF.

The V call is TRBV2, the J call TRBJ2-1; TRBD1 agrees at 8 bases. The CDR3 sequence is 15 residues long. CDR1 and CDR2 (germline): SNHLY, FYNNEI. V gave up 6 bases and J gave up 0 bases; unmatched junction bases: 4. DNA of the CDR3: TGTGCCAGCAGCTTGGACAGGGCCTCCTACAATGAGCAGTTCTTC. Translated: CASSLDRASYNEQFF.

The chain combines TRBV5-4 with TRBJ2-7; 8 nucleotides line up with TRBD2. The V and J ends lost 4 bases and 6 bases, in that order; junction bases with no gene match: 9. The CDR3 extends over 14 amino acids. The V gene's germline CDR1 is SGHNT and CDR2 YYREEE (reference sequence). The CDR3 sequence is CASSVVSGTIEQYF. Written as DNA, the CDR3 is TGTGCCAGCAGCGTTGTTAGCGGGACCATCGAGCAGTACTTC.

This clone was counted ten times or more. The chain carries TRBV9 and TRBJ1-1; 8 bases fit TRBD1. This CDR3 region has 16 residues. Germline loops: CDR1 SGDLS, CDR2 YYNGEE. V shed 3 bases and J 1 base; nucleotides not matched to a gene: 8. This chain's CDR3 is CASSDRTGLQNTEAFF. The DNA of the CDR3 is TGTGCCAGCAGCGACCGGACAGGGCTTCAGAACACTGAAGCTTTCTTT.

The sample holds a few counts of this clone. The J gene is TRBJ2-7, the V gene TRBV11-2; TRBD1 agrees at 7 bases. The V gene end was trimmed by 1 base and the J gene end by 6 bases; junction bases not matched to a gene: 6. The CDR3 consists of 14 residues. Germline V gene sequence: CDR1 SGHAT, CDR2 FQNNGV. CDR3: CASSLGTGAGEQYF. The CDR3 nucleotides read TGTGCCAGCAGCTTAGGCACAGGGGCTGGCGAGCAGTACTTC.

For the CDR3, the DNA is TGCGCCAGCAGCATCGGGACGGTGACAGATACGCAGTATTTT. Its translation: CASSIGTVTDTQYF. The chain uses TRBV5-1 and TRBJ2-3; TRBD1 or TRBD2 may be the D gene (5 bases each). V was shortened by 4 bases and J by 3 bases, with 12 bases between the two germline ends. Per the germline V gene, CDR1 is SGHRS and CDR2 is YFSETQ. The CDR3 contains 14 residues.

The V call is TRBV18, the J call TRBJ1-6; tentatively, D is TRBD1 (6 bases). There are 15 residues in the CDR3. The germline gives CDR1 KGHSH, CDR2 LQKENI. Trimming removed 2 bases from V and 5 bases from J, with 10 bases in between. In nucleotides, the CDR3 is TGTGCCAGCTCACCAGTCCAGGGGAATAATTCACCCCTCCACTTT. Its translation: CASSPVQGNNSPLHF.

With regard to this clone: Different DNA sequences within this sample yield the same CDR3. V usage is TRBV5-1 and J usage is TRBJ2-6; the match to TRBD1 covers 7 bases. CDR1 and CDR2 from the germline V gene are SGHRS and YFSETQ. Unmatched junction bases numbered 1, after V lost 2 bases and J lost 2 bases. The CDR3 spans 15 residues. CDR3 DNA sequence: TGCGCCAGCAGCTTACAGGGGACTGGGGCCAACGTCCTGACTTTC. This sequence encodes CASSLQGTGANVLTF.

The chain is built from TRBV18 and TRBJ1-1, with TRBD1 identical over 8 bases. J gave up 4 bases and V 6 bases, and 7 bases lay outside the gene matches. The CDR3 consists of 14 residues. Germline CDR1 is KGHSH and CDR2 is LQKENI. The CDR3 DNA follows: TGTGCCAGCTCTGATCAGGGGGCGGCCACTGAAGCTTTCTTT. This sequence encodes CASSDQGAATEAFF.

This sequence joins TRBV11-2 and TRBJ2-3; D is ambiguous. The V and J ends lost 1 base and 2 bases respectively, with 13 bases between them. Per germline, CDR1 SGHAT and CDR2 FQNNGV. CDR3 length: 16 amino acids. The CDR3 DNA reads as TGTGCCAGCAGCTTAGTGGGCGGCACCTTCACAGATACGCAGTATTTT. This translates into CASSLVGGTFTDTQYF.

V usage is TRBV4-1 and J usage is TRBJ1-6; no definite D call. V gave up 0 bases and J gave up 9 bases, with 15 bases separating them. CDR1 and CDR2 from the germline V gene are MGHRA and YSYEKL. This CDR3 contains 16 residues. The CDR3 DNA is TGCGCCAGCAGCCAAGACCCGACCGTGTCGCGTTCACCCCTCCACTTT. Its protein is CASSQDPTVSRSPLHF.

V usage is TRBV11-2 and J usage is TRBJ2-7; no reliable D call. The CDR3 contains 13 residues. The V end lost 5 bases, the J end lost 3 bases, and 11 bases lay between the germline ends. Germline loops: CDR1 SGHAT, CDR2 FQNNGV. CDR3 amino acids: CASSRDPNYEQYF. CDR3 DNA: TGTGCCAGCAGCCGTGACCCAAACTACGAGCAGTACTTC.